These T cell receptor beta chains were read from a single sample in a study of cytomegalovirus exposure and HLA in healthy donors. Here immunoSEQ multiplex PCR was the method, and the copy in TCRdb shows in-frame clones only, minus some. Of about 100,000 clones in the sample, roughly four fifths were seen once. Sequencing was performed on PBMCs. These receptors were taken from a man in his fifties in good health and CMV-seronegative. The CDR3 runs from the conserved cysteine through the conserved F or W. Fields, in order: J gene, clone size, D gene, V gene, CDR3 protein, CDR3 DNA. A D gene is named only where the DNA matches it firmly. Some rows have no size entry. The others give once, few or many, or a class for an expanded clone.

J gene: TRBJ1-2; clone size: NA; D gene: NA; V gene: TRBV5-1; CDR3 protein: CASSLDGPNYGYTF; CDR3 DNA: TGCGCCAGCAGCTTGGATGGGCCAAACTATGGCTACACCTTC
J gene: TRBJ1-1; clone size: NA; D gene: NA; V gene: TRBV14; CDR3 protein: CASSQELRGTEAFF; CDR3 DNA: TGTGCCAGCAGCCAAGAGCTGCGAGGCACTGAAGCTTTCTTT
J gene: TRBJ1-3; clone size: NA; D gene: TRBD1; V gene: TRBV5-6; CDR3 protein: CASSLGRGTGNTIYF; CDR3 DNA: TGTGCCAGCAGCTTGGGCAGGGGGACTGGAAACACCATATATTTT
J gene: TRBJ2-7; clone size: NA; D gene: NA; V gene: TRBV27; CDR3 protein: CASSKGLRSYEQYF; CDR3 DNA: TGTGCCAGCAGTAAGGGACTCCGATCCTACGAGCAGTACTTC
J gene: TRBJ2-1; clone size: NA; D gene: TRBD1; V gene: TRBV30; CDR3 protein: CAWSGGQGSNEQFF; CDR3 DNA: TGTGCCTGGAGTGGGGGACAGGGATCGAATGAGCAGTTCTTC
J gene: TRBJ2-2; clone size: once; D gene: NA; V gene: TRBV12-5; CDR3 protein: CASGPTNTGELFF; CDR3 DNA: TGTGCTAGTGGCCCTACGAACACCGGGGAGCTGTTTTTT
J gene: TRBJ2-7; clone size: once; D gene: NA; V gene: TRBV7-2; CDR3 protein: CASSPGHQSHEQYF; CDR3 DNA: TGTGCCAGCAGCCCCGGACACCAGTCCCACGAGCAGTACTTC
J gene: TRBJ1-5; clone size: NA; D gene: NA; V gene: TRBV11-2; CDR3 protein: CASSLDRGDSNQPQHF; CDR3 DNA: TGTGCCAGCAGCTTAGACCGCGGGGATAGCAATCAGCCCCAGCATTTT
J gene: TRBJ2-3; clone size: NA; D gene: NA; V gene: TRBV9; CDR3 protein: CASSVGVGEGTDTQYF; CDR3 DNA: TGTGCCAGCAGCGTAGGGGTGGGGGAGGGCACAGATACGCAGTATTTT
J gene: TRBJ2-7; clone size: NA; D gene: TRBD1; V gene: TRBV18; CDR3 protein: CASSRTGSSYEQYF; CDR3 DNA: TGTGCCAGCTCACGGACAGGGAGCTCCTACGAGCAGTACTTC
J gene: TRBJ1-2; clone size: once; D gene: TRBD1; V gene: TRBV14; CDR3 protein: CASSQGEDRVFEGYTF; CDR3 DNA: TGTGCCAGCAGCCAAGGAGAAGACAGGGTCTTCGAGGGCTACACCTTC
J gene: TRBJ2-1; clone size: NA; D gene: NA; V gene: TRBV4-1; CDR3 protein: CASSRLGGRGLREQFF; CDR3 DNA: TGCGCCAGCAGCCGCCTTGGAGGGCGGGGCCTCCGAGAGCAGTTCTTC
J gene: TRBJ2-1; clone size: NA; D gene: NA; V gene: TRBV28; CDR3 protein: CASSFRDNHNEQFF; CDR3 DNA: TGTGCCAGCAGTTTCCGGGACAATCACAATGAGCAGTTCTTC
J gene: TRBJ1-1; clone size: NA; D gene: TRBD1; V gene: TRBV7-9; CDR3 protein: CATQKGARGTEAFF; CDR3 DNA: TGTGCCACCCAAAAGGGGGCTCGGGGCACTGAAGCTTTCTTT
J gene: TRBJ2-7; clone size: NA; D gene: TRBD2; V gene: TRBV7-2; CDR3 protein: CASSFILAGVYEQYF; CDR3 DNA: TGTGCCAGCAGCTTTATTTTAGCGGGAGTCTACGAGCAGTACTTC
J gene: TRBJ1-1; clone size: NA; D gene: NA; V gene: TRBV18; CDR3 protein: CASSPQMNTEAFF; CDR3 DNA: TGTGCCAGCTCACCTCAGATGAACACTGAAGCTTTCTTT
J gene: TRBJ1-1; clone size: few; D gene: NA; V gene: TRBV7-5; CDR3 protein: CARSLPDLGGTEAFF; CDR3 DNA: TGTGCCAGAAGCTTGCCCGACCTGGGGGGCACTGAAGCTTTCTTT
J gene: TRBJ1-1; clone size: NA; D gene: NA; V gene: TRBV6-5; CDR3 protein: CASSYSVQGGRTEAFF; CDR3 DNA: TGTGCCAGCAGTTACTCGGTGCAGGGAGGTAGGACTGAAGCTTTCTTT
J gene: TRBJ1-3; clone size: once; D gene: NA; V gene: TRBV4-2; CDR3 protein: CASSQEVLAGVKLRTIYF; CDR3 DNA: TGTGCCAGCAGCCAAGAAGTTTTGGCAGGGGTTAAACTACGGACCATATATTTT
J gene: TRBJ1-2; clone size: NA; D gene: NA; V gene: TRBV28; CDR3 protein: CASYFAGTPTLNGYTF; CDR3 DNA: TGTGCCAGCTACTTTGCGGGGACCCCAACCCTTAATGGCTACACCTTC
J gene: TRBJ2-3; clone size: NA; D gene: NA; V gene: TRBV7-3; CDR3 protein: CASSFVFTDTQYF; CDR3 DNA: TGTGCCAGCAGCTTTGTATTCACAGATACGCAGTATTTT
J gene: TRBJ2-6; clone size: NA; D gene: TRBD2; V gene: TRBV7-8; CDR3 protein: CASSWLVAGPGANVLTF; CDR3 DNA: TGTGCCAGCAGCTGGTTGGTAGCGGGACCTGGGGCCAACGTCCTGACTTTC
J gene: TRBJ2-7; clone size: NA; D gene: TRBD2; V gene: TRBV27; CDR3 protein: CASRWKTSGGSYEQYF; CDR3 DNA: TGTGCCAGCAGATGGAAGACTAGCGGGGGGTCCTACGAGCAGTACTTC
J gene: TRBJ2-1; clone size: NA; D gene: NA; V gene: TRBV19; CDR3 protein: CASSSPGPLGEQFF; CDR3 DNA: TGTGCCAGTAGTTCCCCCGGTCCTTTGGGCGAGCAGTTCTTC
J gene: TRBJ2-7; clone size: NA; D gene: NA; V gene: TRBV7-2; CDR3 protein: CASSSTRVVGEQYF; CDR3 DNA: TGTGCCAGCAGCTCAACTAGGGTGGTGGGTGAGCAGTACTTC
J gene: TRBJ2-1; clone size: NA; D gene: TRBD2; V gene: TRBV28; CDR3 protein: CASSFIELAVSPEQFF; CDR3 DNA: TGTGCCAGCAGTTTCATCGAACTAGCGGTATCTCCGGAGCAGTTCTTC
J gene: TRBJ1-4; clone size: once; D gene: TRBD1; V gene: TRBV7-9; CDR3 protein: CASSSRTGGFNEKLFF; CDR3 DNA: TGTGCCAGCAGCTCTCGGACAGGGGGCTTCAATGAAAAACTGTTTTTT
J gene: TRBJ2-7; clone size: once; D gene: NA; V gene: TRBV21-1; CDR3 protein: CASSIRFRQGASYEQYF; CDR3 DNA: TGTGCCAGCAGCATCCGATTCCGACAGGGGGCCTCCTACGAGCAGTACTTC
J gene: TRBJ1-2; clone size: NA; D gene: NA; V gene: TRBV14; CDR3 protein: CASSQERVYGYTF; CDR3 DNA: TGTGCCAGCAGCCAAGAGCGCGTCTATGGCTACACCTTC
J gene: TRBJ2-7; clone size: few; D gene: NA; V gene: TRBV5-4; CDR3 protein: CASSLDGAEQYF; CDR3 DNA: TGTGCCAGCAGCTTGGATGGGGCCGAGCAGTACTTC
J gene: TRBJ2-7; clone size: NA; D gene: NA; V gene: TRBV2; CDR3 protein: CASSDIAALSYEQYF; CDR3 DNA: TGTGCCAGCAGTGACATAGCGGCTCTCTCCTACGAGCAGTACTTC
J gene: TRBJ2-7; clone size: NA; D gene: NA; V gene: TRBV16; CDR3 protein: CASSPLAGRYEQYF; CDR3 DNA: TGTGCCAGCAGCCCCCTGGCGGGCCGCTACGAGCAGTACTTC
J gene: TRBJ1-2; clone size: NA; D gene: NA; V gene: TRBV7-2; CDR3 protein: CASSRQNYGYTF; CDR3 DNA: TGTGCCAGCAGTCGACAGAACTATGGCTACACCTTC
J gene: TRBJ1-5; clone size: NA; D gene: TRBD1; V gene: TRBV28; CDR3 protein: CASRGQGDEPQHF; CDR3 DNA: TGTGCCAGCAGGGGACAGGGGGATGAGCCCCAGCATTTT
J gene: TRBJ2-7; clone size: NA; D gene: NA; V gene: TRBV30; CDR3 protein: CAWSGQSGSYEQYF; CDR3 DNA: TGTGCCTGGAGCGGACAGTCAGGCTCCTACGAGCAGTACTTC
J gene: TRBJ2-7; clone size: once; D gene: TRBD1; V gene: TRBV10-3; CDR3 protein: CAISGTGGTYEQYF; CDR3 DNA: TGTGCCATCAGTGGGACAGGGGGGACCTACGAGCAGTACTTC
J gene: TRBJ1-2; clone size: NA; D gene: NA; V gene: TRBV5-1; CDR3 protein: CASSLGAEDGYTF; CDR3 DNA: TGCGCCAGCAGTCTTGGGGCAGAGGATGGCTACACCTTC
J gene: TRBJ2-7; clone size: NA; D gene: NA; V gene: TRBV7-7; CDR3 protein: CASSLAGKDYEQYF; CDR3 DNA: TGTGCCAGCAGCTTAGCGGGGAAGGACTACGAGCAGTACTTC
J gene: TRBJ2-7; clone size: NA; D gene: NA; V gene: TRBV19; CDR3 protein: CASSPGTRPSEQYF; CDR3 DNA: TGTGCCAGTAGTCCTGGGACTCGCCCCTCCGAGCAGTACTTC
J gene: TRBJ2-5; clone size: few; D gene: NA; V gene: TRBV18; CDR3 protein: CASSPSGNSETQYF; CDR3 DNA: TGTGCCAGCTCACCCTCCGGTAACTCGGAGACCCAGTACTTC
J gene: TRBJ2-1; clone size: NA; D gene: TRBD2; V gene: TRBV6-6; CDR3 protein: CASSYRAGGDGNEQFF; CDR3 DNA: TGTGCCAGCAGTTACCGAGCGGGAGGGGATGGGAATGAGCAGTTCTTC